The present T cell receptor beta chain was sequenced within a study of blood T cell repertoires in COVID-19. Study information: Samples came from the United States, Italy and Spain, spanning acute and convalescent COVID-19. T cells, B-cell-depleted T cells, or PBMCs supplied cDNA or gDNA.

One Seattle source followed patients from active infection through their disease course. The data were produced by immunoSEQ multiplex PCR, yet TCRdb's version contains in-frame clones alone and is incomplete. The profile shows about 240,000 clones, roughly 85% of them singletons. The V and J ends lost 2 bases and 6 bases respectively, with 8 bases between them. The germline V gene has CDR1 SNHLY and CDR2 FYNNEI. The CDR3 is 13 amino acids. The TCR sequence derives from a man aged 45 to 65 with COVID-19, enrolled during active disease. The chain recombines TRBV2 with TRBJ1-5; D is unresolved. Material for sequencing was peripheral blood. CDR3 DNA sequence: TGTGCCAGCAGTGAATACGAGAGTCAGCCCCAGCATTTT. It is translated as CASSEYESQPQHF.